The sequence of this TCR beta chain was determined in a study of glioma-infiltrating T cells after dendritic cell vaccination. General study points: Patients with more pretreatment TILs had longer time to progression and survival.

Worth noting for this clone: Its antigen remains unidentified.

Isocitrate dehydrogenase mutation was absent in all glioblastoma patients. The primer mix had 60 V beta and 13 J beta primers. Clones were sequenced by immunoSEQ multiplex PCR, and TCRdb holds only the in-frame ones, with some missing. The data show about 92,000 clones, 70% to 90% seen once. The clonotype was recovered from a human donor with glioblastoma. The source material was blood, sampled before dendritic cell vaccination.

CDR3 sequence reads: CASSLEAALRGTEAFF. In nucleotides, the CDR3 is TGTGCCAGCAGCTTGGAGGCAGCTCTAAGGGGAACTGAAGCTTTCTTT. The chain uses TRBV5-6 and TRBJ1-1; TRBD1 might be the D (5 bases). CDR1 and CDR2 from the germline V gene are SGHDT and YYEEEE. The CDR3 totals 16 residues. The ends were cut back, 0 bases at V and 5 bases at J, with 17 bases in the middle.